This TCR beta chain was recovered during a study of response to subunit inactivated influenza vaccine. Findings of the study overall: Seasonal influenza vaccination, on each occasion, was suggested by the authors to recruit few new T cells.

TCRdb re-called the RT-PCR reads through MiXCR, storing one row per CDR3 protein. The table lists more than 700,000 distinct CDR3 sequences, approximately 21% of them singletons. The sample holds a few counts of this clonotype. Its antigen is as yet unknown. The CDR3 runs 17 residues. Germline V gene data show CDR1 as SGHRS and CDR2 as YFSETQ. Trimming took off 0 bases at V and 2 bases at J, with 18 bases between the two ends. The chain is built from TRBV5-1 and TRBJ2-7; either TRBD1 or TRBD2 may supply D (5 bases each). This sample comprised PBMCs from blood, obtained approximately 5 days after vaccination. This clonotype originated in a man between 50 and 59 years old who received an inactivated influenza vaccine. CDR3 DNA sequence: TGCGCCAGCAGCTTGGTCACGGGGCCGGCACGGACCTACGAGCAGTACTTC. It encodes CASSLVTGPARTYEQYF.